This TCR beta chain emerged from a study of radiotherapy plus CTLA-4 blockade in lung cancer. In the study overall: Objective responses were documented in around 19% of patients, with disease control in roughly 33%. Overall study findings and caveats: Among reported predictors of response, early blood T cell clone dynamics with interferon-beta performed best. After treatment with radiotherapy plus ipilimumab, TCR clones that came from the tumor expanded in blood.

Only in-frame clones appear in the TCRdb table, and some are missing; sequencing was by immunoSEQ multiplex PCR. In the table there are some 60,000 clones, over 75% of which are singletons. Treatment of patients with chemo-refractory metastatic non-small-cell lung cancer consisted of focal radiation plus CTLA-4 blockade with ipilimumab. The germline CDR1 and CDR2 sequences are SGHAT and FQNNGV. This CDR3 comprises 15 residues. Trimming shortened V by 5 bases and J by 4 bases, and 18 bases separated the two germline ends. A note on this clone: Antigen specificity is unknown.

This chain connects TRBV11-2 to TRBJ2-7, with a tentative D call TRBD2 (6 bases). The sample consisted of peripheral blood, taken from a patient treated with radiotherapy plus ipilimumab. The TCR comes from a human donor with non-small cell lung cancer who had a complete response to radiotherapy plus ipilimumab. CDR3: CASSETGSLEYEQYF. CDR3 nucleotide sequence: TGTGCCAGCAGCGAAACCGGGAGCTTGGAGTACGAGCAGTACTTC. Based on the CDR3 plus reference TRBV11-2 and TRBJ2-7, the full variable domain is EAGVAQSPRYKIIEKRQSVAFWCNPISGHATLYWYQQILGQGPKLLIQFQNNGVVDDSQLPKDRFSAERLKGVDSTLKIQPAKLEDSAVYLCASSETGSLEYEQYFGPGTRLTVT.